The clone carrying this T cell receptor (beta chain) has a count of ten or more. This record belongs to a study of blood T cell repertoires in COVID-19. Study-level information: Italy, Spain and the United States were the sources of the convalescent and acute COVID-19 samples. PBMCs, B-cell-depleted T cells, or T cells were the source of the cDNA or gDNA that made up the material.

Generated by immunoSEQ multiplex PCR, the TCRdb table keeps only in-frame clones and is missing some. The sample consists of 85,000 to 100,000 clones, approximately 84% of them appearing once. CDR1 MGHRA and CDR2 YSYEKL come from the germline V gene. The CDR3 contains 14 residues. Between the trimmed V and J ends, which lost 1 base and 3 bases, there was a span of 8 bases. The sample comprised peripheral blood. The chain couples TRBV4-1 to TRBJ2-3, with D perhaps TRBD2 (6 bases). This receptor was taken from a woman aged 55-69 years with acute or convalescent COVID-19. The CDR3 region is CASSQGRETDTQYF. The CDR3 region has the DNA TGCGCCAGCAGCCAAGGGAGGGAGACAGATACGCAGTATTTT.